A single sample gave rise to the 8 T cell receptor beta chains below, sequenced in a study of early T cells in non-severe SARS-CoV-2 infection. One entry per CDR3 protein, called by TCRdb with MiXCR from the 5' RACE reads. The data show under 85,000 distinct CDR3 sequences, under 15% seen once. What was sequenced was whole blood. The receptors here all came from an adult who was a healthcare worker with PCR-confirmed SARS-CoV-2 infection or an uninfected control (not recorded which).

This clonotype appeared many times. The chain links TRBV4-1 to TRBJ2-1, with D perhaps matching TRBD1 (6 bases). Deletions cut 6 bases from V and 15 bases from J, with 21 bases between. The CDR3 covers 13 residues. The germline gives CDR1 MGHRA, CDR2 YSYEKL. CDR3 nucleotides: TGCGCCAGCAGTCAAACTGTTGGGGGCCCCCCGTTCTTC. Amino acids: CASSQTVGGPPFF.

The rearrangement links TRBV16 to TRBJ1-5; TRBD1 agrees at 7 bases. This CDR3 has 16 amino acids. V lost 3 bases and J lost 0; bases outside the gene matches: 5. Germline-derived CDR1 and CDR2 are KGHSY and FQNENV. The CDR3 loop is CASSHSRGDSNQPQHF. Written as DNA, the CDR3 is TGTGCCAGCAGCCATAGCAGGGGGGATAGCAATCAGCCCCAGCATTTT. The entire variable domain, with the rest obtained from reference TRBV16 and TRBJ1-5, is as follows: GEEVAQTPKHLVRGEGQKAKLYCAPIKGHSYVFWYQQVLKNEFKFLISFQNENVFDETGMPKERFSAKCLPNSPCSLEIQATKLEDSAVYFCASSHSRGDSNQPQHFGDGTRLSIL.

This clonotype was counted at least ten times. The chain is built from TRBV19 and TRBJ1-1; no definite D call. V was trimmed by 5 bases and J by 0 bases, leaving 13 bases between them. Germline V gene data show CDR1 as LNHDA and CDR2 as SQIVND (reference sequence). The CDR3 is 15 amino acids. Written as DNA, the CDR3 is TGTGCCAGTAGTGAGGTAAGGGCATTGAACACTGAAGCTTTCTTT. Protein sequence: CASSEVRALNTEAFF. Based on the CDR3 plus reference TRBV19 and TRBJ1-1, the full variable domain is DGGITQSPKYLFRKEGQNVTLSCEQNLNHDAMYWYRQDPGQGLRLIYYSQIVNDFQKGDIAEGYSVSREKKESFPLTVTSAQKNPTAFYLCASSEVRALNTEAFFGQGTRLTVV.

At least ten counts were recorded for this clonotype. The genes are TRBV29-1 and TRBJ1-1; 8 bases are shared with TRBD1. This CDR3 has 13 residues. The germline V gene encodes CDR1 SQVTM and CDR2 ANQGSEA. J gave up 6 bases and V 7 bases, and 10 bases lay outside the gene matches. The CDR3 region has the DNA TGCAGCGCCGAACAGGGGGTAAGGTCTGAAGCTTTCTTT. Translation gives CSAEQGVRSEAFF.

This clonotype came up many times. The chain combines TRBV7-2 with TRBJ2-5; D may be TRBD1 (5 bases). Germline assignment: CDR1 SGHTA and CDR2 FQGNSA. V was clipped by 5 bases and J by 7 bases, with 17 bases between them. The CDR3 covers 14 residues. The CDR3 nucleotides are TGTGCCAGCAGCCCCTTGGCCAGGGAAGGGACCCAGTACTTC. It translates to CASSPLAREGTQYF.

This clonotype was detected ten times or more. The CDR3 nucleotides read TGCAGCGTTGAGGGCGGGAGGGCCCAAGAGACCCAGTACTTC. Translated, it gives CSVEGGRAQETQYF. J is TRBJ2-5 and V is TRBV29-1, with 9 bases matching TRBD2. The CDR3 has 14 residues. J lost 1 base, V lost 3 bases, and 3 bases had no gene match. Germline CDR1 and CDR2: SQVTM and ANQGSEA.

CDR3 DNA: TGTGCCAGCACTCTGGGGGGGGTAACGCAGCCCCAGCATTTT. It encodes CASTLGGVTQPQHF. The chain joins TRBV12-3 or TRBV12-4 to TRBJ1-5; maybe TRBD1 (5 bases). The CDR3 is 14 amino acids. The germline V and J ends were trimmed by 7 bases and 7 bases, with 17 bases remaining between them.

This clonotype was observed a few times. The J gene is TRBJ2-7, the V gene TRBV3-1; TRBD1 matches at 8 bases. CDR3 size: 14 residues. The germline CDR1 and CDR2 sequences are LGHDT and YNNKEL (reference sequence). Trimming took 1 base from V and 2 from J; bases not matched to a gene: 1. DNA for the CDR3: TGTGCCAGCAGCCAAGTACAGGGGGCCTACGAGCAGTACTTC. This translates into CASSQVQGAYEQYF.